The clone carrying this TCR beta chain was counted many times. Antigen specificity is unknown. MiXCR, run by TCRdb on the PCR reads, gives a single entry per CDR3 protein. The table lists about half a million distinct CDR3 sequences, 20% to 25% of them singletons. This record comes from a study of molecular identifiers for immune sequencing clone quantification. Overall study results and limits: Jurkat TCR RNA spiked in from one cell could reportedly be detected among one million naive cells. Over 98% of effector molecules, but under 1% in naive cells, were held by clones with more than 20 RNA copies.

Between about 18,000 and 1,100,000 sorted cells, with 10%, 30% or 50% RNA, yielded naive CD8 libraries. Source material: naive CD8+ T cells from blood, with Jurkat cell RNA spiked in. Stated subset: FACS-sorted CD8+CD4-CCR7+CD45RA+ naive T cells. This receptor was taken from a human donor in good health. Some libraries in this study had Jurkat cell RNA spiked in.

The CDR3 loop reads CTAGQGLDLEQFF. The CDR3 DNA sequence: TGCACCGCCGGGCAGGGGTTAGATCTTGAGCAGTTCTTC. This chain connects TRBV29-1 to TRBJ2-1; the D gene is possibly TRBD1 (6 bases). Germline V gene lookup returns CDR1 SQVTM and CDR2 ANQGSEA. The CDR3 has 13 amino acids.